The next 23 T cell receptor beta chains were all read from a single sample in a study of pediatric ulcerative colitis (dated by TCRdb to between 2018 and 2021). During colonoscopy, one to two pinch biopsies were obtained from the rectum for research. The library was prepared using the immunoSEQ multiplex PCR assay. TCRdb mirrors the immuneACCESS table, restricted to in-frame sequences. Some clones are absent from its copies; in checked studies, under half trace to an unresolved V gene, and the reason for the others is unknown. The sample records over 10,000 clones, 75% to 80% of which are singletons. Of the sample, approximately 4.8% is held by the ten largest clones. Sequencing input: gut tissue. The receptors were gathered from a boy aged 5-17 years who was a control in a study of pediatric ulcerative colitis.

This chain joins TRBV30 and TRBJ2-7, with D possibly matching TRBD1 (6 bases). CDR3 size: 13 residues. The germline V and J ends were trimmed by 3 bases and 6 bases, with 15 bases remaining between them. Germline CDR1 reads GTSNPN; CDR2 reads SVGIG (reference sequence). The CDR3, as DNA: TGTGCCTGGAGATTCAGGGGCGGCGTCGAGCAGTACTTC. Amino acid sequence: CAWRFRGGVEQYF.

The chain combines TRBV18 with TRBJ1-5; D is ambiguous. Germline CDR1 reads KGHSH; CDR2 reads LQKENI. The CDR3 consists of 14 residues. Trimming took 2 bases from V and 7 from J, leaving 12 bases between them. CDR3 loop: CASSPDFRAQPQHF. The CDR3 DNA follows: TGTGCCAGCTCACCAGACTTCCGGGCACAGCCCCAGCATTTT. The full variable domain, rest sourced from reference TRBV18 and TRBJ1-5, is NAGVMQNPRHLVRRRGQEARLRCSPMKGHSHVYWYRQLPEEGLKFMVYLQKENIIDESGMPKERFSAEFPKEGPSILRIQQVVRGDSAAYFCASSPDFRAQPQHFGDGTRLSIL.

CDR3 in DNA: TGTGCCAGCAGCTTCGGGACAGGGGGGATGGAGACCCAGTACTTC. This gives the protein CASSFGTGGMETQYF. This sequence joins TRBV7-9 and TRBJ2-5; TRBD1 agrees at 11 bases. This CDR3 comprises 15 residues. V shed 3 bases and J 5 bases; nucleotides not matched to a gene: 5. Germline assignment: CDR1 SEHNR and CDR2 FQNEAQ (reference sequence). Variable domain in full (rest from reference TRBV7-9 and TRBJ2-5): DTGVSQNPRHKITKRGQNVTFRCDPISEHNRLYWYRQTLGQGPEFLTYFQNEAQLEKSRLLSDRFSAERPKGSFSTLEIQRTEQGDSAMYLCASSFGTGGMETQYFGPGTRLLVL.

This rearrangement joins TRBV7-2 to TRBJ2-3; 12 bases map to TRBD2. From germline, CDR1 is SGHTA and CDR2 FQGNSA. The CDR3 is 15 residues long. V lost 6 bases and J lost 6; bases outside the gene matches: 7. This CDR3 reads CASRRLAGVSDTQYF. The CDR3 nucleotides read TGTGCCAGCAGGCGACTAGCGGGAGTATCCGATACGCAGTATTTT.

This clone was detected only once. V gene TRBV27 combines with J gene TRBJ2-6, with D unresolved. Trimming took 3 bases from V and 0 from J, leaving 6 bases between them. Germline-derived CDR1 and CDR2 are MNHEY and SMNVEV (reference sequence). The CDR3 extends over 15 amino acids. The CDR3 sequence: CASSFRASGANVLTF. In DNA form, the CDR3 reads TGTGCCAGCAGTTTTAGGGCCTCTGGGGCCAACGTCCTGACTTTC.

V gene TRBV7-2 combines with J gene TRBJ2-7; 8 bases fit TRBD1. Germline V CDR1 and CDR2: SGHTA, FQGNSA. V lost 5 bases and J lost 1; bases outside the gene matches: 10. There are 16 residues in the CDR3. This CDR3 reads CASSLGAGGASYEQYF. The DNA of the CDR3 is TGTGCCAGCAGCCTAGGTGCAGGGGGCGCGTCCTACGAGCAGTACTTC.

The rearrangement links TRBV5-1 to TRBJ2-3; 14 positions agree with TRBD2. V was pared by 5 bases and J by 6 bases, with 17 bases of the junction left unmatched. The CDR3 extends over 19 amino acids. CDR1 is SGHRS, CDR2 YFSETQ, per germline. Here the CDR3 reads CASSRVPPGLAGDRDTQYF. The CDR3 coding sequence is TGCGCCAGCAGTAGGGTACCCCCGGGACTAGCGGGAGATCGGGATACGCAGTATTTT.

The V call is TRBV5-4, the J call TRBJ1-1; 9 bases map to TRBD1. CDR1 is SGHNT and CDR2 is YYREEE in the germline V gene (reference sequence). The CDR3 consists of 16 residues. V lost 5 bases to trimming and J lost 5 bases; unmatched junction nucleotides: 13. The CDR3 bases are TGTGCCAGCAGGCAAAGTTTGGGACAGGGAGAAACTGAAGCTTTCTTT. Encoded protein: CASRQSLGQGETEAFF.

This clone was counted once. The CDR3 DNA sequence: TGTGCCAGCAGAGTTGGCAGCCCCTACGAGCAGTACTTC. Translating it yields CASRVGSPYEQYF. The chain links TRBV6-1 to TRBJ2-7; D gene unclear. Trimming left V 6 bases short and J 2 bases short, with 11 bases between. The CDR3 is 13 amino acids. CDR1 MNHNS and CDR2 SASEGT come from the germline V gene.

This sequence joins TRBV5-1 and TRBJ2-7; unclear D gene. Germline V CDR1 and CDR2: SGHRS, YFSETQ. This CDR3 region has 14 residues. With 2 bases removed from V and 0 bases from J, the gap between germline ends came to 9 bases. CDR3 region: CASSFRANSYEQYF. The DNA of the CDR3 is TGCGCCAGCAGCTTCCGGGCCAACTCCTACGAGCAGTACTTC.

The J gene is TRBJ2-1, the V gene TRBV29-1; 10 nucleotides align to TRBD2. V lost 6 bases, J lost 3 bases, and 8 bases stayed unmatched. In germline, CDR1 is SQVTM, CDR2 ANQGSEA. This CDR3 comprises 15 residues. This CDR3 is CSVESRTSGYNEQFF. The CDR3 DNA is TGCAGCGTGGAGTCAAGGACTAGCGGCTACAATGAGCAGTTCTTC.

On this clone: Other DNA sequences in this specimen translate into the identical CDR3. V is TRBV7-2 and J is TRBJ1-5; 7 bases map to TRBD1. There are 14 residues in the CDR3. Germline loops: CDR1 SGHTA, CDR2 FQGNSA. V lost 4 bases to trimming and J lost 6 bases; unmatched junction nucleotides: 6. CDR3 DNA: TGTGCCAGCAGCTCTAGACAGGGCGGTCAGCCCCAGCATTTT. This codes for CASSSRQGGQPQHF.

V is TRBV7-3 and J is TRBJ2-1; 12 bases match TRBD2. The CDR3 spans 15 residues. V lost 1 base and J lost 9; bases outside the gene matches: 4. Germline assignment: CDR1 SGHTA and CDR2 FQGTGA. CDR3 in amino acids: CASSLSLAGGGEQFF. DNA for the CDR3: TGTGCCAGCAGCTTAAGTCTAGCGGGAGGGGGTGAGCAGTTCTTC.

This clone is a singleton in its sample. This chain connects TRBV2 to TRBJ1-1, with D possibly TRBD1 on 5 matching bases. The germline V gene encodes CDR1 SNHLY and CDR2 FYNNEI. This CDR3 region has 14 residues. Trimming removed 4 bases from V and 1 base from J, with 10 bases in between. The chain's CDR3 is CASSVSQGNTEAFF. The CDR3 nucleotides are TGTGCCAGCAGTGTTTCTCAGGGGAACACTGAAGCTTTCTTT.

The chain employs TRBV29-1 and TRBJ2-1; D is uncertain. This CDR3 has 14 residues. The V gene's germline CDR1 is SQVTM and CDR2 ANQGSEA. V lost 6 bases to trimming and J lost 3 bases, with 15 bases between them. The CDR3 loop reads CSVEKVSIYNEQFF. The CDR3, as DNA: TGCAGCGTAGAAAAGGTTTCTATCTACAATGAGCAGTTCTTC.

This chain connects TRBV6-4 to TRBJ2-7; 10 bases fit TRBD2. The CDR3 spans 15 residues. CDR1 MRHNA and CDR2 SNTAGT come from the germline V gene. V dropped 6 bases and J dropped 3; count of bases not matched to a gene: 8. The CDR3 reads CASSVSGRGVYEQYV. The CDR3 DNA follows: TGTGCCAGCAGCGTCAGCGGGAGGGGGGTCTACGAGCAGTACGTC.

This sequence joins TRBV5-6 and TRBJ2-4; D gene ambiguous. Between the trimmed V and J ends, which lost 4 bases and 0 bases, there was a span of 11 bases. Germline V gene lookup returns CDR1 SGHDT and CDR2 YYEEEE. The CDR3 is 15 residues long. The CDR3: CASSLKIIAKNIQYF. For the CDR3, the DNA is TGTGCCAGCAGCCTGAAGATTATAGCCAAAAACATTCAGTACTTC.

CDR3 nucleotide sequence: TGTGCCAGCCGATCGACAACCTACGAGCAGTACGTC. It is translated as CASRSTTYEQYV. The genes are TRBV2 and TRBJ2-7; D is ambiguous. The CDR3 is 12 amino acids. Trimming took off 8 bases at V and 2 bases at J, with 10 bases between the two ends. Germline V lookup: CDR1 SNHLY, CDR2 FYNNEI.

The chain couples TRBV4-2 to TRBJ2-3; D could derive from TRBD1 or TRBD2 (5 bases each). Per the germline V gene, CDR1 is LGHNA and CDR2 is YNFKEQ. The ends were cut back, 4 bases at V and 6 bases at J, with 14 bases in the middle. The CDR3 runs 14 residues. CDR3 in amino acids: CASSPKGRGDTQYF. The CDR3 nucleotides are TGTGCCAGCAGCCCTAAGGGGAGAGGGGATACGCAGTATTTT.

The J gene is TRBJ1-2, the V gene TRBV7-9; D might be TRBD1 (6 bases). Between the trimmed V and J ends, which lost 3 bases and 6 bases, there was a span of 17 bases. The CDR3 contains 15 residues. The germline V gene has CDR1 SEHNR and CDR2 FQNEAQ (reference sequence). CDR3 sequence: CASSFSGRGLDGYTF. The CDR3 nucleotides are TGTGCCAGCAGCTTTAGCGGGAGGGGGTTGGATGGCTACACCTTC.

The CDR3, as DNA: TGTGCCAGCAGCAGGGACGGATTTAACTATGGCTACACCTTC. Translation: CASSRDGFNYGYTF. V usage is TRBV2 and J usage is TRBJ1-2; D perhaps matches TRBD1 (5 bases). This CDR3 has 14 residues. Germline V CDR1 and CDR2: SNHLY, FYNNEI. Deletions cut 6 bases from V and 1 base from J, with 12 bases between.

The chain has TRBV19 and TRBJ2-1; D remains unclear. Per the germline V gene, CDR1 is LNHDA and CDR2 is SQIVND (reference sequence). Trimming took off 8 bases at V and 10 bases at J, with 18 bases between the two ends. This CDR3 contains 13 residues. The DNA of the CDR3 is TGTGCCAGTGTTTCCCCCGGAGTGGGCGAGCAGTTCTTC. Protein sequence: CASVSPGVGEQFF.

CDR3 sequence: CATTLGPFSYEQYF. CDR3 coding DNA: TGCGCCACCACCCTGGGGCCCTTCTCCTACGAGCAGTACTTC. The chain joins TRBV10-2 to TRBJ2-7, with D maybe TRBD1 (5 bases). V dropped 10 bases and J dropped 0 bases, with 16 bases sitting between them. Germline V lookup: CDR1 WSHSY, CDR2 SAAADI. This CDR3 has 14 residues.